The present TCR beta chain was sequenced within a study of blood T cell repertoires in COVID-19. Study in general: In each case, the material was cDNA or gDNA derived from T cells, B-cell-depleted T cells, or PBMCs.

Clones were read by immunoSEQ multiplex PCR, and TCRdb kept only the in-frame ones, dropping some. Of about 200,000 clones in the sample, approximately 88% were seen once. This CDR3 is 12 amino acids long. Germline V gives CDR1 SGHRS, CDR2 YFSETQ. Trimming took 0 bases from V and 8 from J, leaving 8 bases between them. The rearrangement links TRBV5-1 to TRBJ1-2; D remains unclear. Sequenced input: peripheral blood. The sequence was collected from a man in his 60s who had recovered from COVID-19. The CDR3 region is CASSLEPGGYTF. CDR3 nucleotide sequence: TGCGCCAGCAGCTTGGAGCCGGGGGGCTACACCTTC.